The clone carrying this TCR beta chain was seen many times. This entry belongs to a study of T cell repertoires in cytomegalovirus infection. Study at large: TCR beta signatures that were public indicated CMV infection and matching HLA type.

TCRdb recomputed calls from the reads with MiXCR, one row per CDR3 protein. The sample has a few hundred thousand distinct CDR3 sequences, 26% seen once. CDR3 length: 15 amino acids. V was clipped by 8 bases and J by 5 bases, with 21 bases between them. Germline V lookup: CDR1 MNHNS, CDR2 SASEGT. The clonotype comes from a human donor in good health (CMV status not recorded). Some clones in this sample may be carry-over from other donors' samples. The material sequenced was PBMCs. V is TRBV6-1 and J is TRBJ1-1, with a possible D match to TRBD1 (5 bases). CDR3 in DNA: TGTGCCAGCTGGCCCGGGCAGTCGAAGGGGACTGAAGCTTTCTTT. As protein: CASWPGQSKGTEAFF.